This entry lists 13 T cell receptor beta chains sequenced from one sample in a study of cytomegalovirus exposure and HLA in healthy donors. Researchers ran the PCR with 60 Vbeta and 13 Jbeta primers. Only in-frame clones appear in the TCRdb table, and some are missing; sequencing was by immunoSEQ multiplex PCR. The data hold 100,000 to 150,000 clones, with over 60% observed a single time. The material sequenced was PBMCs. These receptors all stem from a woman between 40 and 50 years old in good health and CMV-seropositive.

This rearrangement joins TRBV5-1 to TRBJ1-5, with D perhaps matching TRBD1 (6 bases). The CDR3 totals 15 residues. CDR1 is SGHRS, CDR2 YFSETQ, per germline. Trimming shortened V by 0 bases and J by 3 bases, and 10 bases separated the two germline ends. CDR3 in amino acids: CASSLAGDNNQPQHF. The CDR3 DNA follows: TGCGCCAGCAGCTTGGCCGGGGACAACAATCAGCCCCAGCATTTT.

V gene TRBV18 combines with J gene TRBJ2-5; 7 bases map to TRBD1. The V segment lost 2 bases and the J segment 5 bases; nucleotides outside the gene matches: 5. This CDR3 comprises 14 residues. CDR1 KGHSH and CDR2 LQKENI come from the germline V gene. DNA of the CDR3: TGTGCCAGCTCACCAGGAACAGGGGCCGAGACCCAGTACTTC. Translating it yields CASSPGTGAETQYF.

In nucleotides, the CDR3 is TGCGCCAGCAGTGAGCGGGGGATGACCGGGGAGCTGTTTTTT. Its translation: CASSERGMTGELFF. This chain uses TRBV10-2 with TRBJ2-2; perhaps TRBD2 as D (6 bases). V dropped 2 bases and J dropped 5 bases, with 9 bases sitting between them. The CDR3 is made up of 14 amino acids. The V gene's germline CDR1 is WSHSY and CDR2 SAAADI.

The sample holds one count of this clone. V usage is TRBV6-6 and J usage is TRBJ1-1; D is perhaps TRBD1 (5 bases). CDR3 length: 15 amino acids. The ends were cut back, 8 bases at V and 1 base at J, with 17 bases in the middle. Looked up from germline, CDR1 is MNHNY and CDR2 is SVGAGI (reference sequence). The CDR3: CASALRGGRNTEAFF. In DNA, the CDR3 is TGTGCCAGCGCCCTTCGGGGGGGGAGGAACACTGAAGCTTTCTTT.

The V gene is TRBV7-2, the J gene TRBJ2-7, with TRBD1 as a possible D gene (5 bases). Trimming stripped 2 bases from V and 6 bases from J, with 8 bases between. Germline V gene data show CDR1 as SGHTA and CDR2 as FQGNSA. CDR3 length equals 12 residues. CDR3 DNA: TGTGCCAGCAGCTTATATCAGGGCGAGCAGTACTTC. It yields the protein CASSLYQGEQYF.

This clone appeared once. This chain uses TRBV5-1 with TRBJ1-1, with no clear D. The CDR3 has 15 residues. Looked up from germline, CDR1 is SGHRS and CDR2 is YFSETQ. V lost 0 bases and J lost 1, with 10 bases in between. CDR3 bases: TGCGCCAGCAGCTTGGCCCTGGAGGGGAACACTGAAGCTTTCTTT. The encoded protein is CASSLALEGNTEAFF.

The chain is built from TRBV6-1 and TRBJ1-2; D perhaps matches TRBD1 (6 bases). CDR3 size: 15 residues. Per the germline V gene, CDR1 is MNHNS and CDR2 is SASEGT. Trimming stripped 2 bases from V and 2 bases from J, with 12 bases between. Here the CDR3 DNA reads TGTGCCAGCAGTGAACTAGTAGGGGGAAACTATGGCTACACCTTC. Its translation: CASSELVGGNYGYTF.

The rearrangement joins TRBV28 to TRBJ2-2; D is perhaps TRBD1 (5 bases). The CDR3 is made up of 15 amino acids. Trimming shortened V by 2 bases and J by 1 base, and 8 bases separated the two germline ends. CDR1 is MDHEN, CDR2 SYDVKM, per germline. As DNA, the CDR3 is TGTGCCAGCAGTTTAGCCCAGGGGAACACCGGGGAGCTGTTTTTT. Protein product: CASSLAQGNTGELFF.

This chain uses TRBV27 with TRBJ2-7, with TRBD1 as a possible D gene (5 bases). Per the germline V gene, CDR1 is MNHEY and CDR2 is SMNVEV (reference sequence). V shed 4 bases and J shed 1 base, with 8 bases lying between them. The CDR3 consists of 13 residues. CDR3 sequence (DNA): TGTGCCAGCAGTTCGTCAGGGTCCTACGAGCAGTACTTC. Its translation: CASSSSGSYEQYF.

CDR3 nucleotides: TGTGCCAGCAGCTGGGGAGGACGACAGACAGATACGCAGTATTTT. Amino acids: CASSWGGRQTDTQYF. The rearrangement links TRBV5-6 to TRBJ2-3; weak D call: TRBD2 (6 bases). The germline V gene encodes CDR1 SGHDT and CDR2 YYEEEE. Trimming removed 3 bases from V and 3 bases from J, with 14 bases in between. The CDR3 loop spans 15 amino acids.

This clone occurred a few times. The genes are TRBV30 and TRBJ1-1; the match to TRBD1 covers 7 bases. Germline CDR1 reads GTSNPN; CDR2 reads SVGIG (reference sequence). V lost 2 bases, J lost 4 bases, and 13 bases stayed unmatched. The CDR3 length is 16 residues. CDR3 in amino acids: CAWSHGGRGFPTEAFF. The CDR3 coding sequence is TGTGCCTGGAGTCACGGGGGCAGGGGGTTCCCCACTGAAGCTTTCTTT.

The gene calls are TRBV7-6 and TRBJ2-7; D is unclear. This CDR3 spans 14 amino acids. Deletions cut 1 base from V and 5 bases from J, with 12 bases between. Per the germline V gene, CDR1 is SGHVS and CDR2 is FNYEAQ. The CDR3 region has the DNA TGTGCCAGCAGCTTAGAATGGGCAGGTGACGAGCAGTACTTC. Translating gives CASSLEWAGDEQYF.

V gene TRBV30 combines with J gene TRBJ1-6; D unclear. The V and J ends lost 1 base and 6 bases respectively, with 7 bases between them. Germline CDR1 GTSNPN, CDR2 SVGIG (reference sequence). CDR3 size: 13 residues. The CDR3 loop is CAWSAVINSPLHF. CDR3 coding DNA: TGTGCCTGGAGTGCCGTAATTAATTCACCCCTCCACTTT.